This is a list of T cell receptor beta chains from one sample in a study of blood T cell repertoires in COVID-19. The protocol was immunoSEQ multiplex PCR, while the TCRdb copy is restricted to in-frame clones and leaves out a portion. The sample includes 350,000 or so clones, about 92% seen only once; the top ten take 3.5% to 4%. Sample: peripheral blood. The receptors originated from a woman aged 55-69 years with COVID-19, enrolled during active disease. The CDR3 runs from the conserved cysteine through the conserved F or W.

>TRBV5-1|TRBJ1-1
CASSPGQPNTEAFF
>TRBV14|TRBJ1-5
CASSQDLSVPQHF
>TRBV15|TRBJ1-6
CATSSRQGAGSPLHF
>TRBV28|TRBJ2-3
CASSSHRLAGSTDTQYF
>TRBV6-5|TRBJ1-1
CASSRGRTEAFF
>TRBV2|TRBJ1-2
CASSVGQGVWGYTF
>TRBV5-5|TRBJ2-5
CASSLIQGGVGEETQYF
>TRBV10-3|TRBJ1-6
CAIGAAHNSPLHF
>TRBV30|TRBJ1-6
CAWSWRENSPLHF
>TRBV7-3|TRBJ1-2
CASSLPGGEGYTF
>TRBV6-6|TRBJ1-4
CASSYADTLEKLFF
>TRBV4-1|TRBJ2-5
CASSQNPGLAGETQYF
>TRBV18|TRBJ2-7
CASSPRGGGTYEQYF
>TRBV2|TRBJ1-6
CASSGGAYNSPLHF
>TRBV7-2|TRBJ2-3
CASSKGLAGITDTQYF
>TRBV6-5|TRBJ1-5
CASSLHRGNQPQHF
>TRBV3-1/TRBV3-2|TRBJ2-1
CASSQDFGAYNEQFF
>TRBV2|TRBJ2-1
CASSQLEGALDEQFF
>TRBV5-1|TRBJ1-4
CASSIQGSANEKLFF
>TRBV5-1|TRBJ2-6
CASSSAGAVAGANVLTF